A selection of T cell receptor beta chains follows, all from one sample in a study of OX40 agonist ivuxolimab in advanced cancers. Generated by immunoSEQ multiplex PCR, the TCRdb table keeps only in-frame clones and is missing some. The table shows 45,000 or so clones, with 80% occurring only once. Sequences were derived from CD4+ or CD8+ T cells sorted from blood, sampled in a trial of the OX40 agonist ivuxolimab. Receptors were obtained from an adult with an advanced solid tumor such as melanoma, head and neck, liver or kidney cancer. Both conserved end residues are part of each CDR3. The D gene is left open where the match is weak. Not all rows give a size; the values are once, few, many and, for expanded clones, a class.

TRBV18	TRBD2	NA	TRBJ2-1	CASSGSGPPGGEQFF	TGTGCCAGCTCAGGGTCGGGACCGCCGGGGGGTGAGCAGTTCTTC
TRBV5-4	NA	NA	TRBJ2-6	CASRKESLRSGANVLTF	TGTGCCAGCAGGAAGGAATCTCTCCGGTCTGGGGCCAACGTCCTGACTTTC
TRBV19	TRBD1	NA	TRBJ1-2	CASSSAGTGYTNYGYTF	TGTGCCAGTAGTTCAGCCGGGACAGGCTATACTAACTATGGCTACACCTTC
TRBV5-1	TRBD1	NA	TRBJ2-7	CASSITGQGDYEQYF	TGCGCCAGCAGTATAACGGGACAGGGAGACTACGAGCAGTACTTC
TRBV11-3	NA	once	TRBJ2-1	CASSLLGGTEQFF	TGTGCCAGCAGCTTATTAGGCGGGACAGAGCAGTTCTTC
TRBV13	NA	NA	TRBJ1-3	CASARGPGKNTIYF	TGTGCCAGCGCTCGGGGCCCGGGCAAGAACACCATATATTTT
TRBV18	NA	NA	TRBJ1-1	CASSQGEGTEAFF	TGTGCCAGCTCACAGGGTGAAGGCACTGAAGCTTTCTTT
TRBV18	NA	NA	TRBJ1-3	CASSPDLDSASGNTIYF	TGTGCCAGCTCACCAGATTTAGACAGTGCCTCTGGAAACACCATATATTTT
TRBV14	NA	NA	TRBJ2-3	CASRGVGSSTDTQYF	TGTGCCAGCAGGGGGGTCGGATCGTCCACAGATACGCAGTATTTT
TRBV30	NA	NA	TRBJ1-1	CAWSVSGLTEAFF	TGTGCCTGGAGTGTCAGTGGGTTAACTGAAGCTTTCTTT